These 27 T cell receptor beta chains were all obtained from the same sample, sequenced in a study of CD8+ T cells in alopecia areata (dated by TCRdb to 2016 to 2019). The treatment or condition label for this specimen denotes: oral pan-JAK inhibitor, 5-10 mg twice daily. Preparation of the library involved the immunoSEQ multiplex PCR assay. RNA was extracted from all samples and reverse transcribed into cDNA as template for TCR sequencing. TCRdb obtained this table from immuneACCESS and retained in-frame rearrangements with V and J assigned. These tables miss some clones; where compared with another copy, unresolved V genes account for less than half of the shortfall, and the remainder is unexplained. A total of approximately 220,000 clones appear in this sample, 35% to 40% of them only once. 0.48% of the sample rests with the top ten. Specimen: CD4+ T cells sorted from blood, collected between weeks 30 and 35, from a patient treated with tofacitinib. These receptors were obtained from a human donor with alopecia areata.

This chain uses TRBV6-5 with TRBJ1-2; 9 positions agree with TRBD1. V dropped 5 bases and J dropped 6; count of bases not matched to a gene: 7. Germline CDR1 and CDR2: MNHEY and SVGAGI. The CDR3 totals 14 residues. Here the CDR3 reads CASSRTGGGDGYTF. The CDR3 DNA sequence: TGTGCCAGCAGTCGCACAGGGGGCGGAGATGGCTACACCTTC.

This clone came up a few times. V and J are TRBV6-6 and TRBJ2-2; 9 bases fit TRBD2. Germline loops: CDR1 MNHNY, CDR2 SVGAGI (reference sequence). With V trimmed by 4 bases and J by 5 bases, 5 bases remained unmatched. This CDR3 contains 15 residues. For the CDR3, the DNA is TGTGCCAGCAGTTTAGCGGGGGTTAGAACCGGGGAGCTGTTTTTT. Its translation is CASSLAGVRTGELFF.

This clone was counted only a few times. V usage is TRBV6-6 and J usage is TRBJ2-1; TRBD2 agrees at 8 bases. The CDR3 is 13 amino acids. The V gene's germline CDR1 is MNHNY and CDR2 SVGAGI (reference sequence). The V and J ends lost 7 bases and 3 bases, in that order; junction bases with no gene match: 2. The CDR3 sequence is CASTGGFYNEQFF. The DNA for the CDR3 is TGTGCCAGCACGGGGGGGTTCTACAATGAGCAGTTCTTC.

The chain carries TRBV5-6 and TRBJ2-1; the D is unclear. CDR1 and CDR2 from the germline V gene are SGHDT and YYEEEE. Trimming left V 2 bases short and J 0 bases short, with 12 bases between. This CDR3 has 16 residues. The CDR3 region is CASSLPPPSSYNEQFF. CDR3 DNA sequence: TGTGCCAGCAGCTTACCGCCCCCGAGCTCCTACAATGAGCAGTTCTTC.

This clone was detected a few times. CDR3 nucleotides: TGTGCCAGCAGTCCACTAGCGGGAGGGGAGACCCAGTACTTC. It specifies CASSPLAGGETQYF. This chain joins TRBV2 and TRBJ2-5, with TRBD2 matching over 13 bases. This CDR3 contains 14 residues. With 5 bases clipped from V and 5 bases from J, the junction kept 2 bases outside the gene matches. The germline V gene has CDR1 SNHLY and CDR2 FYNNEI.

This chain joins TRBV18 and TRBJ2-7, with 9 bases fitting TRBD1. The CDR3 loop spans 16 amino acids. The ends lost 3 bases at V and 5 bases at J; junction bases unmatched: 11. In germline, CDR1 is KGHSH, CDR2 LQKENI. CDR3 coding DNA: TGTGCCAGCTCACCCCAAGCCGGGACAGGGTCCCACGAGCAGTACTTC. This gives the protein CASSPQAGTGSHEQYF.

V and J are TRBV30 and TRBJ2-5, with no clear D. The CDR3 runs to 13 residues. Germline lookup yields CDR1 GTSNPN and CDR2 SVGIG (reference sequence). V lost 1 base and J 4 bases, leaving 10 bases between the germline ends. CDR3 DNA sequence: TGTGCCTGGAGTGAGGGTCGAGTAGAGACCCAGTACTTC. Translation gives CAWSEGRVETQYF.

Concerning this clone: Other DNA variants within this sample encode the same CDR3. This chain links TRBV5-1 with TRBJ1-5, with D hard to call. Trimming shortened V by 3 bases and J by 2 bases, and 6 bases separated the two germline ends. The CDR3 has 13 residues. The germline V gene encodes CDR1 SGHRS and CDR2 YFSETQ. The CDR3 nucleotides read TGCGCCAGCAGCTCCGACGGCAATCAGCCCCAGCATTTT. Its translation is CASSSDGNQPQHF. The complete variable domain, with remaining parts taken from reference TRBV5-1 and TRBJ1-5, reads KAGVTQTPRYLIKTRGQQVTLSCSPISGHRSVSWYQQTPGQGLQFLFEYFSETQRNKGNFPGRFSGRQFSNSRSEMNVSTLELGDSALYLCASSSDGNQPQHFGDGTRLSIL.

Only a few counts were recorded for this clone. The chain recombines TRBV15 with TRBJ2-2; 8 positions match TRBD2. Germline V gives CDR1 LNHNV, CDR2 YYDKDF (reference sequence). The CDR3 has 19 residues. V lost 1 base, J lost 3 bases, and 13 bases stayed unmatched. CDR3 residues: CATSRGPGGPGVYTGELFF. As DNA, the CDR3 is TGTGCCACCAGCAGAGGACCGGGAGGGCCAGGGGTATACACCGGGGAGCTGTTTTTT.

The rearrangement uses TRBV6-6 and TRBJ2-3; 7 positions match TRBD2. This CDR3 is built from 15 residues. Germline trimming cut 0 bases from V and 1 base from J; bases unmatched to any gene: 1. From germline, CDR1 is MNHNY and CDR2 SVGAGI (reference sequence). The CDR3: CASSYSGRGTDTQYF. For the CDR3, the DNA is TGTGCCAGCAGTTACTCAGGGAGGGGCACAGATACGCAGTATTTT.

This clone occurred a few times. The chain joins TRBV11-2 to TRBJ2-7; D gene unclear. Trimming left V 5 bases short and J 3 bases short, with 17 bases between. Germline V CDR1 and CDR2: SGHAT, FQNNGV. The CDR3 length is 15 residues. Written as DNA, the CDR3 is TGTGCCAGCAGCCCATCGACATTACTACACTACGAGCAGTACTTC. Amino acid sequence: CASSPSTLLHYEQYF.

This chain uses TRBV30 with TRBJ2-6, with D uncertain. The CDR3 has 13 amino acids. V was cut by 7 bases and J by 1 base, with 8 bases left in between. Per the germline V gene, CDR1 is GTSNPN and CDR2 is SVGIG (reference sequence). The CDR3 region has the DNA TGTGCCTACCAGGTTTCTGGGGCCAACGTCCTGACTTTC. This translates into CAYQVSGANVLTF. The variable domain in full, completed from reference TRBV30 and TRBJ2-6, reads SQTIHQWPATLVQPVGSPLSLECTVEGTSNPNLYWYRQAAGRGLQLLFYSVGIGQISSEVPQNLSASRPQDRQFILSSKKLLLSDSGFYLCAYQVSGANVLTFGAGSRLTVL.

The sample holds one count of this clone. The rearrangement uses TRBV30 and TRBJ1-2, with TRBD1 matching over 12 bases. CDR1 GTSNPN and CDR2 SVGIG come from the germline V gene (reference sequence). The CDR3 covers 14 residues. With V trimmed by 8 bases and J by 7 bases, 11 bases remained unmatched. Here the CDR3 DNA reads TGTGCCCAGACCCGGGACAGGGGGCTAGGTGGCTACACCTTC. This codes for CAQTRDRGLGGYTF. Looking up the rest from reference TRBV30 and TRBJ1-2 gives the full variable domain: SQTIHQWPATLVQPVGSPLSLECTVEGTSNPNLYWYRQAAGRGLQLLFYSVGIGQISSEVPQNLSASRPQDRQFILSSKKLLLSDSGFYLCAQTRDRGLGGYTFGSGTRLTVV.

V is TRBV15 and J is TRBJ2-3, with a tentative D call TRBD1 (5 bases). The CDR3 is made up of 14 amino acids. V was shortened by 2 bases and J by 4 bases, with 10 bases between the two germline ends. Germline CDR1 LNHNV, CDR2 YYDKDF (reference sequence). CDR3 bases: TGTGCCACCAGCAGAAACCAGGGCGCAGATACGCAGTATTTT. Its protein product is CATSRNQGADTQYF.

This clone was counted only a few times. The chain joins TRBV19 to TRBJ2-1; 16 bases are a match to TRBD2. The CDR3 sequence is 14 residues long. V was clipped by 8 bases and J by 7 bases; unmatched bases: 2. Germline lookup yields CDR1 LNHDA and CDR2 SQIVND (reference sequence). The CDR3 coding sequence is TGTGCCAGTGGGACTAGCGGGGGGGCAAATGAGCAGTTCTTC. Translated, it gives CASGTSGGANEQFF.

The genes are TRBV5-1 and TRBJ2-5, with D uncertain. Germline V CDR1 and CDR2: SGHRS, YFSETQ. The CDR3 sequence is 12 residues long. Trimming removed 4 bases at V and 7 bases at J, with 11 bases between. CDR3 DNA: TGCGCCAGCAGCGCGGACGTTAGGACCCAGTACTTC. The encoded protein is CASSADVRTQYF.

This rearrangement joins TRBV6-1 to TRBJ2-1, with 8 bases matching TRBD2. J was trimmed by 0 bases and V by 6 bases; bases with no gene match: 4. CDR1 MNHNS and CDR2 SASEGT come from the germline V gene. CDR3 length equals 15 residues. In DNA, the CDR3 is TGTGCCAGCAGAATCGGGGGGGTCTCCTACAATGAGCAGTTCTTC. Residues: CASRIGGVSYNEQFF.

This chain connects TRBV27 to TRBJ1-2, with a tentative D call TRBD1 (6 bases). V gave up 2 bases and J gave up 6 bases, with 10 bases separating them. The CDR3 has 13 amino acids. Germline V CDR1 and CDR2: MNHEY, SMNVEV (reference sequence). This CDR3 is CASSLQGMDGYTF. CDR3 coding DNA: TGTGCCAGCAGTTTACAGGGGATGGATGGCTACACCTTC.

This clone has a handful of counts. The chain couples TRBV5-6 to TRBJ2-7, with D possibly TRBD2 on 6 matching bases. Between the trimmed V and J ends, which lost 4 bases and 5 bases, there was a span of 13 bases. The CDR3 extends over 13 amino acids. Germline assignment: CDR1 SGHDT and CDR2 YYEEEE. The CDR3 loop is CASSPRSSDEQYF. CDR3 DNA: TGTGCCAGCAGCCCACGATCTAGCGACGAGCAGTACTTC.

The DNA of the CDR3 is TGTGCCAGCAGCTTAGACGCAGGGGGCTACAATGAGCAGTTCTTC. Translated, it gives CASSLDAGGYNEQFF. The chain links TRBV7-9 to TRBJ2-1; 7 positions match TRBD1. V lost 1 base to trimming and J lost 3 bases; unmatched junction nucleotides: 3. CDR1 is SEHNR, CDR2 FQNEAQ, per germline (reference sequence). The CDR3 extends over 15 amino acids. The whole variable domain, remainder taken from reference TRBV7-9 and TRBJ2-1, is DTGVSQNPRHKITKRGQNVTFRCDPISEHNRLYWYRQTLGQGPEFLTYFQNEAQLEKSRLLSDRFSAERPKGSFSTLEIQRTEQGDSAMYLCASSLDAGGYNEQFFGPGTRLTVL.

This clone was recorded many times. The chain joins TRBV7-7 to TRBJ2-3; TRBD2 aligns across 13 bases. Trimming cost V 4 bases and J 6 bases; bases outside gene matches: 7. The length of the CDR3 is 16 residues. Germline V gene data show CDR1 as SSHAT and CDR2 as FNYEAQ (reference sequence). CDR3 region: CASSSGLAGPRDTQYF. CDR3 nucleotide sequence: TGTGCCAGCAGCTCGGGACTAGCGGGGCCCCGGGATACGCAGTATTTT. The full variable domain, with the rest looked up from reference TRBV7-7 and TRBJ2-3, is GAGVSQSPRYKVTKRGQDVTLRCDPISSHATLYWYQQALGQGPEFLTYFNYEAQPDKSGLPSDRFSAERPEGSISTLTIQRTEQRDSAMYRCASSSGLAGPRDTQYFGPGTRLTVL.

The chain couples TRBV27 to TRBJ2-7; no definite D call. Germline CDR1 and CDR2: MNHEY and SMNVEV (reference sequence). The CDR3 is 13 residues long. Trimming left V 6 bases short and J 3 bases short, with 12 bases between. The CDR3 loop is CASRNPVGYEQYF. The DNA of the CDR3 is TGTGCCAGCAGAAACCCCGTGGGCTACGAGCAGTACTTC.

The chain links TRBV5-6 to TRBJ1-5; D is perhaps TRBD1 (6 bases). Germline V CDR1 and CDR2: SGHDT, YYEEEE. The length of the CDR3 is 16 residues. The V gene lost 3 bases and the J gene lost 7 bases, with 20 bases spanning the gap. CDR3 sequence: CASSSTRGAYNQPQHF. The CDR3 nucleotides read TGTGCCAGCAGCTCTACCCGGGGGGCGTATAACCAGCCCCAGCATTTT.

A few counts support this clone. The CDR3 nucleotides are TGTGCCAGCAGCTTAGGCCTGGAGTACGAGCAGTACTTC. Translated: CASSLGLEYEQYF. The chain is built from TRBV11-1 and TRBJ2-7; no clear D. Trimming shortened V by 1 base and J by 4 bases, and 8 bases separated the two germline ends. This CDR3 is built from 13 residues. CDR1 and CDR2 (germline): SGHAT, FQDESV (reference sequence).

This clone appeared a single time. This chain joins TRBV7-8 and TRBJ2-3; tentative D call: TRBD1 (5 bases). The CDR3 consists of 17 residues. V was clipped by 0 bases and J by 0 bases, with 13 bases between them. The germline CDR1 and CDR2 sequences are SGHVS and FQNEAQ. Here the CDR3 DNA reads TGTGCCAGCAGCTTAGCGTACAGGACCTTAAGCACAGATACGCAGTATTTT. As protein: CASSLAYRTLSTDTQYF.

This clone came up many times. This chain joins TRBV7-2 and TRBJ2-3; TRBD2 might be the D (5 bases). Trimming left V 5 bases short and J 0 bases short, with 12 bases between. CDR1 and CDR2 (germline): SGHTA, FQGNSA. The CDR3 is 15 amino acids. CDR3 sequence (DNA): TGTGCCAGCAGCGCCGACTACCTGAGCACAGATACGCAGTATTTT. Protein: CASSADYLSTDTQYF.

The chain is built from TRBV23-1 and TRBJ2-5; no clear D. The J call is uncertain, as TRBJ2-7 better fits the DNA end. TRBV23-1 is classed as an ORF, of uncertain function. The CDR3 runs to 14 residues. As DNA, the CDR3 is TGCGCCAGCAGTCCCAGTGGTGGCTCCTACGAGCAGTACTTC. This translates into CASSPSGGSYEQYF.